A selection of T cell receptor beta chains follows, all from one sample in a study of cytomegalovirus exposure and HLA in healthy donors. Some clones are missing from TCRdb's copy, which holds only in-frame ones; the method was immunoSEQ multiplex PCR. This table holds under 150,000 clones, approximately 83% found once. Material: PBMCs. Source of these receptors: a male donor in good health and CMV-seronegative. CDR3s include the opening cysteine and the closing phenylalanine or tryptophan. The order of the fields is CDR3 protein, CDR3 DNA, D gene, J gene, clone size, V gene. The D gene is left open where the match is weak. Size is stated for part of the rows, as once, few or many counts, or as a class when the clone is expanded.

CASSSHPSAQETQYF | TGTGCCAGCAGCTCCCATCCCAGCGCACAAGAGACCCAGTACTTC | . | TRBJ2-5 | . | TRBV7-9
CASSPQTGYTEAFF | TGTGCCAGCAGCCCTCAGACAGGCTACACTGAAGCTTTCTTT | . | TRBJ1-1 | . | TRBV9
CAWSGWGGEQYF | TGTGCCTGGAGTGGTTGGGGGGGCGAGCAGTACTTC | TRBD2 | TRBJ2-7 | once | TRBV30
CASSSTGETLAFF | TGTGCCAGCAGCTCGACAGGCGAGACCCTAGCTTTCTTT | . | TRBJ1-1 | few | TRBV7-9
CATAGAAYNEQFF | TGTGCCACCGCGGGAGCAGCCTACAATGAGCAGTTCTTC | TRBD2 | TRBJ2-1 | . | TRBV2
CASSETSTGYTEAFF | TGTGCCAGCAGCGAAACCTCAACCGGGTACACTGAAGCTTTCTTT | . | TRBJ1-1 | once | TRBV6-1
CASSLQGSGELFF | TGCGCCAGCAGCTTACAGGGTTCCGGGGAGCTGTTTTTT | . | TRBJ2-2 | few | TRBV5-1
CASSPDRGGDTQYF | TGCGCCAGCAGCCCGGACAGGGGGGGAGATACGCAGTATTTT | TRBD1 | TRBJ2-3 | . | TRBV5-1
CASSRTSGAYNEQFF | TGTGCCAGCAGCAGGACTAGCGGAGCGTACAATGAGCAGTTCTTC | TRBD2 | TRBJ2-1 | . | TRBV27
CASSLTSVYNEQFF | TGTGCCAGCAGCTTAACTAGCGTTTACAATGAGCAGTTCTTC | TRBD2 | TRBJ2-1 | few | TRBV11-2
CASSVGLAGAVYNEQFF | TGTGCCAGCAGCGTTGGACTAGCGGGAGCCGTGTACAATGAGCAGTTCTTC | TRBD2 | TRBJ2-1 | . | TRBV7-8
CASSVEGIGAVDTQYF | TGTGCCAGCAGCGTGGAAGGGATAGGGGCGGTCGATACGCAGTATTTT | . | TRBJ2-3 | . | TRBV5-6
CASSPRDSSYNEQFF | TGTGCCAGCAGCCCCCGGGACAGCTCCTACAATGAGCAGTTCTTC | TRBD1 | TRBJ2-1 | . | TRBV7-6
CASSLSSGQGSEQYF | TGCGCCAGCAGCCTCAGCTCGGGACAGGGTTCCGAGCAGTACTTC | TRBD1 | TRBJ2-7 | . | TRBV4-3
CAGGLAEYTDTQYF | TGTGCCGGGGGACTAGCGGAATATACAGATACGCAGTATTTT | TRBD2 | TRBJ2-3 | . | TRBV5-4
CASSLLGLANNEQFF | TGCGCCAGCAGCTTACTCGGACTAGCGAACAATGAGCAGTTCTTC | TRBD2 | TRBJ2-1 | . | TRBV5-1